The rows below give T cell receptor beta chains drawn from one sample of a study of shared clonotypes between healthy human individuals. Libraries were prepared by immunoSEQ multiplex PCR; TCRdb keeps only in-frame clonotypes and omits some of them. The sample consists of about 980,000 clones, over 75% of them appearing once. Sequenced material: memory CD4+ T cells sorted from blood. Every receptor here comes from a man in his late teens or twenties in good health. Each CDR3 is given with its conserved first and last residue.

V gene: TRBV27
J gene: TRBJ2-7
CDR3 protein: CASSSGQGVPYF

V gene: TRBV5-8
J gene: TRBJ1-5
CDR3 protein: CASSEGQFYSNQPQHF

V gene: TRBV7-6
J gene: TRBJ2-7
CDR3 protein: CASSIRQGASYEQYF

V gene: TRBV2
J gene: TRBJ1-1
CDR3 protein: CASSVGLWNTEAFF

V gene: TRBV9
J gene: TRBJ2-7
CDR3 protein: CASSVVPGFNEQYF

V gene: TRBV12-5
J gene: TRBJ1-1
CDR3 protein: CASGLTGGFREAFF

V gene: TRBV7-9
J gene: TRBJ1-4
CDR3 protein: CASSLGQGASEKLFF

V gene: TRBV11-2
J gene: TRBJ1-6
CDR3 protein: CASSEGFTGGTALNSPLHF

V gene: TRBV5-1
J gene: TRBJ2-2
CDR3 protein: CASSPIIPGQGSTGELFF

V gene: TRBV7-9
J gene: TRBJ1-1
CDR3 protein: CASTRVGALNTEAFF

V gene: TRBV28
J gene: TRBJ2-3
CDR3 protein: CASTGYSTDTQYF

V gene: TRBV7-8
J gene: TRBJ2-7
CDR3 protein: CASSLGSAGISPGEQYF

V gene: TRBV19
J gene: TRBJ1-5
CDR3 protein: CASEKGGGNQPQHF

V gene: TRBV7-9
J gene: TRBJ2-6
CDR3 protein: CASSRPSSGDRSGANVLTF

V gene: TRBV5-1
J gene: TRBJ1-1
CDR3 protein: CASSSGTAVRVNTEAFF

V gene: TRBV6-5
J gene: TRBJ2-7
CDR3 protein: CASRGLVGGLLEYF

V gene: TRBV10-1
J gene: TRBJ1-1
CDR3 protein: CASSVGQLGNTEAFF

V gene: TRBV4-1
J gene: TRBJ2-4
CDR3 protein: CASSQEPSGGVIAKNIQYF

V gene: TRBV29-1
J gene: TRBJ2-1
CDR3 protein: CSVEDPADYNEQFF

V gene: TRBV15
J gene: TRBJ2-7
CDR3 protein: CATSRGPGYGTIYEQYF

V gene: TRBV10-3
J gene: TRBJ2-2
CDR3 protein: CAISETSGPTGELFF

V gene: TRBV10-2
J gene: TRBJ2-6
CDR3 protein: CASGDSGVAGANVLTF

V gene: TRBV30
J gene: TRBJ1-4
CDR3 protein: CACRRGLVDEKLFF

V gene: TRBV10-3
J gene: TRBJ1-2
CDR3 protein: CAITRDKGNGYTF

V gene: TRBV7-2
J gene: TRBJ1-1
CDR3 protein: CASSPLRGEQAFF

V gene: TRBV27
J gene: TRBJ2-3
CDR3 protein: CASRSYRESTDTQYF

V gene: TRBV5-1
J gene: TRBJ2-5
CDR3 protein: CASSLGGVAAQETQYF

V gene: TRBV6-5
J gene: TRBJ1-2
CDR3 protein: CASSEGSSYTF

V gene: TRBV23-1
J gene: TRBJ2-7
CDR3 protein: CASSQTGCSSYEQYF

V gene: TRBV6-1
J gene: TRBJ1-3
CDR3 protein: CASSDGNSGNTIYF

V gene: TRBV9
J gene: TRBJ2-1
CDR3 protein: CASSATSGRFDEQFF

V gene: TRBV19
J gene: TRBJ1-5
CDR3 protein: CASSIYFRGRDQPQHF

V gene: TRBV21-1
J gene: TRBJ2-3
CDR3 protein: CASKGVTFYTDTQYF

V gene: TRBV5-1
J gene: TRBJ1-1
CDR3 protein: CASSFSATGEGTRGEAFF

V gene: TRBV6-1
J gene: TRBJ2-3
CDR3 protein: CASSEKSGRDTQYF

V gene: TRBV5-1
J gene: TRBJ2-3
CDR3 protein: CASSLGQGGGTDTQYF

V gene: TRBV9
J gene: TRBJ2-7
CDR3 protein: CASSVAGGADF

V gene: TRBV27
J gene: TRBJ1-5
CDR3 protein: CASSFRGQPQHF

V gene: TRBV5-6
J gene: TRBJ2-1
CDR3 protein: CASSLVAHNEQFF

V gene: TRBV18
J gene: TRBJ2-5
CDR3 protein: CASSPPGQGYLETQYF

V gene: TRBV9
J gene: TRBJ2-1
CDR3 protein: CASSVEVALYNEQFF

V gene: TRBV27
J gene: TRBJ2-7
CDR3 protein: CASRPGTSTHYEQYF

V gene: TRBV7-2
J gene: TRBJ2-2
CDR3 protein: CASSLVTGNGELFF

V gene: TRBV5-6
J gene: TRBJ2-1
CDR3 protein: CASSLKLGQGEQGEQFF

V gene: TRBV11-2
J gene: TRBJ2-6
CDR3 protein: CASRSSPGTGGSGANVLTF

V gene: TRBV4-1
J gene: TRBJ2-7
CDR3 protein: CASSQVPSYEQYF

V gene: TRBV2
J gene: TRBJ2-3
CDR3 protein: CASSPRDRGTDTQYF

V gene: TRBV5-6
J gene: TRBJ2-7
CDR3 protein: CASSSGEGRSYEQYF

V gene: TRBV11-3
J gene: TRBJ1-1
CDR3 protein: CASSSDRSTEAFF

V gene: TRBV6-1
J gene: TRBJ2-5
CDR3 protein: CASSEGERETQYF

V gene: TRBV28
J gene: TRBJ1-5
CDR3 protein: CASRRTGPSNQPQHF

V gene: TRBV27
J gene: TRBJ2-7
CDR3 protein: CASSLDHRDSYEQYF

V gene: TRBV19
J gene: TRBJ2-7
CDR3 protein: CASSGELSYEQYF

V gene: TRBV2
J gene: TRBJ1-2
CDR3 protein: CASSDGVFHGYTF

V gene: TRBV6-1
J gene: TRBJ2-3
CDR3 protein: CASSETSVGGTDTQYF

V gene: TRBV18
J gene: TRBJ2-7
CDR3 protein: CASSPPGGFNEQYF